This TCR beta chain is from a study of chemoradiotherapy in HPV16-positive cancers. This clone has just a few counts. The CDR3 runs to 15 residues. Trimming shortened V by 2 bases and J by 0 bases, and 11 bases separated the two germline ends. Germline-derived CDR1 and CDR2 are GTSNPN and SVGIG (reference sequence). The table came from immunoSEQ multiplex PCR; TCRdb's copy has only in-frame clones and leaves some out. This sample has about 3,000 clones; over 80% occur once, and the top ten carry about 10%. The receptor comes from a human donor with HPV-associated anogenital cancer. The chain carries TRBV30 and TRBJ1-3; D unresolved. Material: blood, obtained from a patient who underwent chemoradiotherapy. The CDR3 DNA follows: TGTGCCTGGAGTAGAGACTCAGGCTCTGGAAACACCATATATTTT. Translating gives CAWSRDSGSGNTIYF.